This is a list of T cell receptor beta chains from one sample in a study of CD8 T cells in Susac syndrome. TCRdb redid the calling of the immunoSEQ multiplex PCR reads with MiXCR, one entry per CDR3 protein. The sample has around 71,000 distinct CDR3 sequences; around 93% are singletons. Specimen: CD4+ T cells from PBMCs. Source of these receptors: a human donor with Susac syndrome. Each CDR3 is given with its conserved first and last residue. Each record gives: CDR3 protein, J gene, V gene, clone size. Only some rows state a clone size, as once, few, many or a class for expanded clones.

cdr3_aa: CASSARGSFSGANVLTF
j_call: TRBJ2-6
v_call: TRBV2
clone_size: -

cdr3_aa: CASSLSRLNTEAFF
j_call: TRBJ1-1
v_call: TRBV7-9
clone_size: -

cdr3_aa: CASSLTGQDGYTF
j_call: TRBJ1-2
v_call: TRBV7-3
clone_size: -

cdr3_aa: CASSQEGERGKQYF
j_call: TRBJ2-3
v_call: TRBV4-3
clone_size: -

cdr3_aa: CASSNRGGREDTQYF
j_call: TRBJ2-3
v_call: TRBV6-1
clone_size: -

cdr3_aa: CASSLPGELFF
j_call: TRBJ2-2
v_call: TRBV7-2
clone_size: -

cdr3_aa: CASSLKASGLKTDTQYF
j_call: TRBJ2-3
v_call: TRBV5-4
clone_size: -

cdr3_aa: CASTAQDTQYF
j_call: TRBJ2-3
v_call: TRBV2
clone_size: -

cdr3_aa: CASSADRVGYSPLHF
j_call: TRBJ1-6
v_call: TRBV2
clone_size: -

cdr3_aa: CASSSGATSTDTQYF
j_call: TRBJ2-3
v_call: TRBV5-1
clone_size: once

cdr3_aa: CASTSVEGTEAFF
j_call: TRBJ1-1
v_call: TRBV2
clone_size: few

cdr3_aa: CATGAQETQYF
j_call: TRBJ2-5
v_call: TRBV2
clone_size: -

cdr3_aa: CASSTPGQGSSPLHF
j_call: TRBJ1-6
v_call: TRBV28
clone_size: -